One and the same sample provided the 17 T cell receptor beta chains below, sequenced in a study of blood T cell repertoires in COVID-19. The assay was immunoSEQ multiplex PCR, and TCRdb's table has in-frame clones only and misses some. The sample shows approximately 280,000 clones, approximately 90% of them seen only once. The sample was peripheral blood. These receptors were obtained from a woman aged 60 to 75 with acute or convalescent COVID-19.

This chain joins TRBV27 and TRBJ2-1, with 7 bases that match TRBD2. V was pared by 6 bases and J by 4 bases, with 6 bases of the junction left unmatched. Germline V gene sequence: CDR1 MNHEY, CDR2 SMNVEV (reference sequence). This CDR3 comprises 14 residues. Written as DNA, the CDR3 is TGTGCCAGCAGGCTCGCGGGGGTGTACAATGAGCAGTTCTTC. It encodes CASRLAGVYNEQFF.

This chain links TRBV24-1 with TRBJ2-1; 7 bases match TRBD2. CDR1 and CDR2 from the germline V gene are KGHDR and SFDVKD. The CDR3 has 14 residues. J was trimmed by 10 bases and V by 1 base; bases with no gene match: 6. The CDR3 here is CATSDLGREREQFF. The CDR3 bases are TGTGCCACCAGTGATTTAGGGCGGGAGAGGGAGCAGTTCTTC.

This chain uses TRBV19 with TRBJ2-1; 11 nucleotides line up with TRBD2. The junction had 8 bases not matched to a gene; V was cut back by 3 bases and J by 7 bases. The CDR3 runs 16 residues. CDR1 and CDR2 (germline): LNHDA, SQIVND (reference sequence). CDR3 sequence reads: CASSITLSGGANEQFF. The CDR3 bases are TGTGCCAGTAGTATTACCCTTAGCGGGGGGGCGAATGAGCAGTTCTTC.

The V and J genes are TRBV2 and TRBJ1-5; tentative D call: TRBD1 (5 bases). The CDR3 spans 13 residues. Deletions cut 4 bases from V and 1 base from J, with 5 bases between. CDR1 is SNHLY, CDR2 FYNNEI, per germline. In DNA, the CDR3 is TGTGCCAGCAGTGCAGGGAGCAATCAGCCCCAGCATTTT. It codes for CASSAGSNQPQHF.

The chain combines TRBV5-1 with TRBJ2-1; TRBD2 agrees at 10 bases. This CDR3 has 19 amino acids. Germline CDR1 is SGHRS and CDR2 is YFSETQ. Trimming took 1 base from V and 5 from J; bases not matched to a gene: 15. CDR3 bases: TGCGCCAGCAGCTTGTGGGCCCTAGCGGGAGTAATGTTGAACAATGAGCAGTTCTTC. Amino acids: CASSLWALAGVMLNNEQFF.

The V gene is TRBV29-1, the J gene TRBJ2-5; weak D call: TRBD2 (6 bases). Trimming removed 7 bases from V and 5 bases from J, with 17 bases in between. Per germline, CDR1 SQVTM and CDR2 ANQGSEA. This CDR3 is built from 13 residues. CDR3 sequence: CSASREPGETQYF. The CDR3 DNA follows: TGCAGCGCGTCCCGGGAGCCGGGGGAGACCCAGTACTTC. Supplemented by reference TRBV29-1 and TRBJ2-5, the full variable domain reads SAVISQKPSRDICQRGTSLTIQCQVDSQVTMMFWYRQQPGQSLTLIATANQGSEATYESGFVIDKFPISRPNLTFSTLTVSNMSPEDSSIYLCSASREPGETQYFGPGTRLLVL.

This chain uses TRBV14 with TRBJ2-7; 14 bases are a match to TRBD2. Germline trimming cut 0 bases from V and 2 bases from J; bases unmatched to any gene: 3. In germline, CDR1 is SGHDN, CDR2 FVKESK. The length of the CDR3 is 17 residues. CDR3 in DNA: TGTGCCAGCAGCCAAGAGCGGGGACTAGCGGGAGCCTACGAGCAGTACTTC. This codes for CASSQERGLAGAYEQYF.

The chain's CDR3 is CASSIEGTSNQPQHF. CDR3 DNA: TGTGCCAGTAGTATAGAGGGGACTTCAAATCAGCCCCAGCATTTT. The chain recombines TRBV19 with TRBJ1-5; possibly TRBD1 for D (5 bases). Trimming shortened V by 0 bases and J by 4 bases, and 10 bases separated the two germline ends. Germline lookup yields CDR1 LNHDA and CDR2 SQIVND (reference sequence). This CDR3 region has 15 residues.

The genes are TRBV24-1 and TRBJ2-1; TRBD2 agrees at 9 bases. Germline values: CDR1 KGHDR, CDR2 SFDVKD. This CDR3 comprises 22 residues. After removal of 4 bases from V and 7 bases from J, the junction contained 28 bases not matched to a gene. The CDR3 reads CATSDPGVAGGPRGYLGNEQFF. Here the CDR3 DNA reads TGTGCCACCAGTGACCCTGGGGTGGCGGGGGGGCCCCGAGGGTACCTCGGGAATGAGCAGTTCTTC.

This sequence joins TRBV5-4 and TRBJ1-6, with D maybe TRBD1 (6 bases). The CDR3 covers 15 residues. Trimming stripped 0 bases from V and 5 bases from J, with 9 bases between. The germline gives CDR1 SGHNT, CDR2 YYREEE (reference sequence). CDR3 residues: CASSLEQGDNSPLHF. DNA of the CDR3: TGTGCCAGCAGCTTGGAACAGGGCGATAATTCACCCCTCCACTTT.

This chain uses TRBV5-6 with TRBJ2-3, with 11 bases identical to TRBD2. With V trimmed by 0 bases and J by 2 bases, 8 bases remained unmatched. Per the germline V gene, CDR1 is SGHDT and CDR2 is YYEEEE. The CDR3 length is 18 residues. This chain's CDR3 is CASSLEASGGTVTDTQYF. CDR3 sequence (DNA): TGTGCCAGCAGCTTGGAGGCTAGCGGGGGGACCGTCACAGATACGCAGTATTTT.

This clone occurred a few times. The V and J genes are TRBV4-1 and TRBJ2-5, with TRBD1 matching over 9 bases. CDR3 length: 18 amino acids. Trimming at V came to 3 bases and at J to 4 bases, leaving 15 bases not matched to a gene. Per the germline V gene, CDR1 is MGHRA and CDR2 is YSYEKL. CDR3 coding DNA: TGCGCCAGCAGCCAGACCGGCACAGGGGGCCAAATACGAGAGACCCAGTACTTC. Protein sequence: CASSQTGTGGQIRETQYF.

This sequence joins TRBV19 and TRBJ1-5, with 7 bases aligning to TRBD1. V shed 5 bases, J shed 5 bases, and the junction held 6 bases outside the gene matches. The germline CDR1 and CDR2 sequences are LNHDA and SQIVND (reference sequence). The CDR3 contains 14 residues. CDR3 sequence: CASSLQGLHQPQHF. In DNA form, the CDR3 reads TGTGCCAGTAGTCTACAGGGGTTGCATCAGCCCCAGCATTTT. The full variable domain, completed using reference TRBV19 and TRBJ1-5, is DGGITQSPKYLFRKEGQNVTLSCEQNLNHDAMYWYRQDPGQGLRLIYYSQIVNDFQKGDIAEGYSVSREKKESFPLTVTSAQKNPTAFYLCASSLQGLHQPQHFGDGTRLSIL.

The chain recombines TRBV27 with TRBJ1-6; D may be TRBD1 (5 bases). This CDR3 region has 18 residues. V lost 2 bases and J lost 5, with 19 bases in between. CDR1 is MNHEY, CDR2 SMNVEV, per germline (reference sequence). CDR3 in amino acids: CASSLRATATEHNSPLHF. The CDR3 nucleotides read TGTGCCAGCAGTTTACGGGCCACGGCGACAGAACATAATTCACCCCTCCACTTT.

The CDR3 sequence: CASGRGGGELFF. CDR3 bases: TGTGCCAGCGGAAGAGGCGGCGGGGAGCTGTTTTTT. V and J are TRBV2 and TRBJ2-2; no firm D call. The V gene lost 8 bases and the J gene lost 7 bases, with 11 bases spanning the gap. This CDR3 is 12 amino acids long. Germline lookup yields CDR1 SNHLY and CDR2 FYNNEI.

This sequence joins TRBV11-1 and TRBJ1-5, with D possibly TRBD1 on 6 matching bases. The length of the CDR3 is 13 residues. Trimming shortened V by 11 bases and J by 0 bases, and 11 bases separated the two germline ends. Germline V gene sequence: CDR1 SGHAT, CDR2 FQDESV (reference sequence). DNA of the CDR3: TGTGCCTGGACAGTGGATAGCAATCAGCCCCAGCATTTT. The encoded protein is CAWTVDSNQPQHF.

This chain joins TRBV19 and TRBJ1-1, with unresolved D. The CDR3 spans 11 residues. CDR1 is LNHDA and CDR2 is SQIVND in the germline V gene (reference sequence). Trimming shortened V by 3 bases and J by 9 bases, and 8 bases separated the two germline ends. The CDR3 bases are TGTGCCAGTAGTATCCAGGTGAAAGCTTTCTTT. Protein sequence: CASSIQVKAFF.